Shown below are 25 T cell receptor beta chains from a single sample sequenced in a study of T-cell reconstitution after alpha-beta-depleted transplantation in children. Unique molecular identifiers tagged the TCRbeta library. TCRdb re-called the PCR reads through MiXCR, storing one row per CDR3 protein. The table has 500,000 or so distinct CDR3 sequences, less than 35% seen once; the top ten hold less than 2.5%. The sample here was PBMCs from the stem cell graft donor, taken from the stem cell graft. The receptors were gathered from a human donor who donated a stem cell graft to a child with aplastic anemia.

This clonotype was counted a few times. The chain joins TRBV7-2 to TRBJ1-5, with 7 bases matching TRBD1. The CDR3 has 16 residues. Germline trimming cut 5 bases from V and 0 bases from J; bases unmatched to any gene: 7. In germline, CDR1 is SGHTA, CDR2 FQGNSA. CDR3: CASSPGTASSNQPQHF. CDR3 nucleotides: TGTGCCAGCAGCCCGGGGACAGCTTCTAGCAATCAGCCCCAGCATTTT.

V usage is TRBV5-1 and J usage is TRBJ2-1; TRBD2 matches 7 bases. The junction had 8 bases not matched to a gene; V was cut back by 0 bases and J by 5 bases. This CDR3 has 16 amino acids. Germline CDR1 reads SGHRS; CDR2 reads YFSETQ. The CDR3 bases are TGCGCCAGCAGCTTGGCCCCAGCGGGGACTAACAATGAGCAGTTCTTC. This encodes CASSLAPAGTNNEQFF.

This clonotype has at least ten counts. The chain carries TRBV7-6 and TRBJ2-3; D gene unclear. The V and J ends lost 2 bases and 0 bases respectively, with 15 bases between them. This CDR3 region has 17 residues. Germline V CDR1 and CDR2: SGHVS, FNYEAQ. CDR3 protein: CASSLSADQTSTDTQYF. CDR3 in DNA: TGTGCCAGCAGCTTATCGGCAGACCAGACTAGCACAGATACGCAGTATTTT.

The genes are TRBV20-1 and TRBJ2-2; the match to TRBD2 covers 13 bases. J gave up 7 bases and V 5 bases, and 7 bases lay outside the gene matches. Looked up from germline, CDR1 is DFQATT and CDR2 is SNEGSKA (reference sequence). The length of the CDR3 is 15 residues. The CDR3 sequence is CSAPRTSGSDGELFF. The CDR3 DNA is TGCAGTGCTCCCCGGACTAGCGGGAGCGACGGGGAGCTGTTTTTT.

This clonotype showed up just a few times. The chain recombines TRBV28 with TRBJ2-7, with TRBD1 identical over 7 bases. The ends lost 5 bases at V and 2 bases at J; junction bases unmatched: 3. Per germline, CDR1 MDHEN and CDR2 SYDVKM. The CDR3 spans 13 residues. DNA for the CDR3: TGTGCCAGCAGTCGTGGACAGGCCTACGAGCAGTACTTC. It yields the protein CASSRGQAYEQYF.

This clonotype was picked up a small number of times. V usage is TRBV6-5 and J usage is TRBJ1-4; 12 positions agree with TRBD1. Germline-derived CDR1 and CDR2 are MNHEY and SVGAGI. CDR3 length: 17 residues. Losses at the gene ends were 1 base for V and 6 bases for J; bases not matched to a gene: 6. The CDR3 region is CASSYWGTGGAYEKLFF. CDR3 DNA: TGTGCCAGCAGTTACTGGGGGACAGGGGGCGCTTATGAAAAACTGTTTTTT.

This clonotype showed up just a few times. The CDR3 spells CSAPGGLYGYTF. CDR3 DNA sequence: TGCAGCGCCCCAGGAGGACTCTATGGCTACACCTTC. V usage is TRBV29-1 and J usage is TRBJ1-2; D is uncertain. This CDR3 is 12 amino acids long. The germline V gene has CDR1 SQVTM and CDR2 ANQGSEA. V lost 7 bases to trimming and J lost 4 bases, with 13 bases between them.

The sample holds a few counts of this clonotype. The rearrangement links TRBV20-1 to TRBJ2-7; D is undetermined. The CDR3 contains 12 residues. Germline V gene data show CDR1 as DFQATT and CDR2 as SNEGSKA (reference sequence). The germline V and J ends were trimmed by 6 bases and 0 bases, with 9 bases remaining between them. The CDR3 loop is CSAVGDSYEQYF. The CDR3 bases are TGCAGTGCGGTAGGAGACTCCTACGAGCAGTACTTC.

At least ten counts were recorded for this clonotype. The J gene is TRBJ2-1, the V gene TRBV20-1; TRBD2 agrees at 8 bases. Germline V gives CDR1 DFQATT, CDR2 SNEGSKA (reference sequence). V shed 7 bases and J 7 bases; nucleotides not matched to a gene: 9. This CDR3 has 13 residues. The CDR3 is CSVNRGLENEQFF. DNA for the CDR3: TGCAGTGTTAATCGGGGACTAGAAAATGAGCAGTTCTTC.

J is TRBJ2-3 and V is TRBV19, with 9 bases aligning to TRBD2. The CDR3 consists of 17 residues. CDR1 LNHDA and CDR2 SQIVND come from the germline V gene (reference sequence). Trimming took 4 bases from V and 3 from J; bases not matched to a gene: 11. The CDR3 bases are TGTGCCAGTAGTAAGACCCTCAGCGGGAGGTCTACAGATACGCAGTATTTT. Amino acids: CASSKTLSGRSTDTQYF.

This clonotype was counted only a few times. The chain recombines TRBV20-1 with TRBJ2-7; TRBD2 aligns across 8 bases. With 3 bases clipped from V and 6 bases from J, the junction kept 10 bases outside the gene matches. Per germline, CDR1 DFQATT and CDR2 SNEGSKA (reference sequence). This CDR3 is built from 14 residues. The CDR3 sequence: CSASPGGVVTEQYF. CDR3 coding DNA: TGCAGTGCTAGCCCGGGGGGGGTAGTAACCGAGCAGTACTTC.

This clonotype appeared a few times. The rearrangement links TRBV20-1 to TRBJ2-7; tentative D call: TRBD1 (5 bases). Germline V gives CDR1 DFQATT, CDR2 SNEGSKA (reference sequence). V lost 2 bases and J lost 4, with 18 bases in between. The CDR3 is 15 residues long. The CDR3 region is CSARIPQGVRYEQYF. CDR3 nucleotide sequence: TGCAGTGCTAGAATCCCTCAGGGCGTTAGGTACGAGCAGTACTTC.

The chain links TRBV12-3 or TRBV12-4 to TRBJ2-6; D remains unclear. V gave up 5 bases and J gave up 0 bases, with 8 bases separating them. The CDR3 runs to 15 residues. The CDR3 DNA reads TGTGCCAGCAGTCGACTGACCTCTGGGGCCAACGTCCTGACTTTC. It is translated as CASSRLTSGANVLTF.

The rearrangement joins TRBV5-1 to TRBJ2-7, with 9 bases lining up with TRBD2. After removal of 4 bases from V and 7 bases from J, the junction contained 21 bases not matched to a gene. CDR1 SGHRS and CDR2 YFSETQ come from the germline V gene. The CDR3 covers 18 residues. CDR3 amino acids: CASSPGAGGLREPREQYF. CDR3 nucleotide sequence: TGCGCCAGCAGCCCCGGGGCGGGGGGGTTACGGGAGCCTCGGGAGCAGTACTTC.

This clonotype was seen more than once but under ten times. The J gene is TRBJ2-3, the V gene TRBV7-2; the D is unclear. Trimming stripped 2 bases from V and 6 bases from J, with 9 bases between. Germline V lookup: CDR1 SGHTA, CDR2 FQGNSA. CDR3 size: 13 residues. The CDR3 region is CASSLLVQDTQYF. DNA of the CDR3: TGTGCCAGCAGCTTACTAGTGCAGGATACGCAGTATTTT.

The table lists this clonotype with a few counts. The rearrangement uses TRBV27 and TRBJ2-1, with TRBD2 matching over 8 bases. This CDR3 contains 16 residues. The V segment lost 4 bases and the J segment 2 bases; nucleotides outside the gene matches: 7. In germline, CDR1 is MNHEY, CDR2 SMNVEV (reference sequence). CDR3 sequence: CASSSLAGDAYNEQFF. CDR3 coding DNA: TGTGCCAGCAGTTCTCTAGCGGGTGATGCCTACAATGAGCAGTTCTTC.

This CDR3 reads CASSPQGISPLHF. DNA for the CDR3: TGTGCCAGCAGCCCTCAGGGGATTTCACCCCTCCACTTT. This chain links TRBV7-9 with TRBJ1-6, with TRBD1 as a possible D gene (6 bases). The CDR3 runs 13 residues. The germline V gene encodes CDR1 SEHNR and CDR2 FQNEAQ (reference sequence). Trimming removed 5 bases at V and 9 bases at J, with 11 bases between.

This clonotype turned up a few times. The chain recombines TRBV12-3 or TRBV12-4 with TRBJ2-3; 7 positions agree with TRBD2. This CDR3 region has 15 residues. J lost 4 bases, V lost 5 bases, and 9 bases had no gene match. The CDR3, as DNA: TGTGCCAGCAGTCCCCAAGGGAGGGCCGCAGATACGCAGTATTTT. Amino acid sequence: CASSPQGRAADTQYF.

The table lists this clonotype with a few counts. This chain links TRBV13 with TRBJ2-1; D gene uncertain. The germline V gene encodes CDR1 PRHDT and CDR2 FYEKMQ (reference sequence). V was clipped by 5 bases and J by 1 base, with 15 bases between them. This CDR3 is built from 16 residues. The chain's CDR3 is CASSPLKDISYNEQFF. CDR3 bases: TGTGCCAGCAGCCCTTTAAAGGATATTTCCTACAATGAGCAGTTCTTC.

The rearrangement uses TRBV18 and TRBJ2-7, with D maybe TRBD1 (5 bases). Trimming pared 1 base from V and 2 bases from J, leaving 6 bases between. This CDR3 region has 13 residues. CDR1 is KGHSH and CDR2 is LQKENI in the germline V gene. In nucleotides, the CDR3 is TGTGCCAGCTCACCACGACAGACCTACGAGCAGTACTTC. Residues: CASSPRQTYEQYF.

This clonotype was observed a handful of times. The chain combines TRBV5-1 with TRBJ2-2, with a tentative D call TRBD2 (5 bases). The V and J ends lost 4 bases and 4 bases respectively, with 17 bases between them. Germline loops: CDR1 SGHRS, CDR2 YFSETQ. The CDR3 is 16 amino acids. The CDR3, as DNA: TGCGCCAGCAGCCCTGGACTGGCGATGAGCACCGGGGAGCTGTTTTTT. The encoded protein is CASSPGLAMSTGELFF.

This clonotype was picked up a small number of times. The V and J genes are TRBV7-2 and TRBJ2-3; 13 bases map to TRBD2. CDR3 length: 17 amino acids. With V trimmed by 5 bases and J by 3 bases, 8 bases remained unmatched. Germline V lookup: CDR1 SGHTA, CDR2 FQGNSA. This CDR3 reads CASSPRGLAGPTDTQYF. For the CDR3, the DNA is TGTGCCAGCAGCCCGCGGGGACTAGCGGGACCGACAGATACGCAGTATTTT.

This clonotype turned up a few times. The V gene is TRBV5-1, the J gene TRBJ1-4; 9 nucleotides line up with TRBD1. The CDR3 runs 14 residues. Germline values: CDR1 SGHRS, CDR2 YFSETQ. Losses at the gene ends were 4 bases for V and 5 bases for J; bases not matched to a gene: 3. The CDR3 coding sequence is TGCGCCAGCAGCACGGGGACAGGGAATGAAAAACTGTTTTTT. Translated, it gives CASSTGTGNEKLFF.

The genes are TRBV6-1 and TRBJ1-2; D remains unclear. This CDR3 region has 15 residues. The V end was cut by 5 bases, the J end by 2 bases, with 15 bases between. Germline CDR1 reads MNHNS; CDR2 reads SASEGT. In DNA, the CDR3 is TGTGCCAGCAGTCCGGCGTGGGAGGTCAACTATGGCTACACCTTC. Its protein product is CASSPAWEVNYGYTF.

The V gene is TRBV20-1, the J gene TRBJ2-7; no firm D call. Trimming took 4 bases from V and 5 from J, leaving 15 bases between them. The CDR3 totals 13 residues. The germline gives CDR1 DFQATT, CDR2 SNEGSKA (reference sequence). The CDR3 DNA reads TGCAGTGCTATGGTTGGCAGTATGGACGAGCAGTACTTC. Its translation is CSAMVGSMDEQYF.